This T cell receptor beta chain emerged from a study of CD8+CD57+ T cells in acquired aplastic anemia. Across the study: Each DNA sample taken from sorted CD4+ and CD8+ cells came to about 3.4 ug on average.

Using genomic DNA as the template, TCR beta VDJ and CDR3 profiling was carried out. TCRdb re-called the reads through MiXCR, storing one row per CDR3 protein. The table lists 250,000 to 300,000 distinct CDR3 sequences, approximately 60% of them singletons. It was patients with CD8+CD57+ cell expansion by flow cytometry who were chosen for sequencing. All patients had severe acquired aplastic anemia. Blood came from patients not yet given any therapy. Trimming removed 3 bases at V and 3 bases at J, with 12 bases between. The CDR3 extends over 15 amino acids. The germline gives CDR1 SGHVS, CDR2 FQNEAQ. This clonotype was picked up many times. What it binds is not known. General study results and limits: Roughly 30 CD8+ CDR3 sequences occurred in both the patients and the controls.

The sample was sorted CD4+, CD8+, or CD8+CD57+ T cells (not recorded which) from PBMCs. This clonotype originated in a human donor with aplastic anemia. The V gene is TRBV7-8, the J gene TRBJ1-3; tentative D call: TRBD1 (5 bases). In nucleotides, the CDR3 is TGTGCCAGCAGCTTCCGAACAGGATATGGAAACACCATATATTTT. This encodes CASSFRTGYGNTIYF.